What follows are 14 T cell receptor beta chains derived from one specimen sequenced in a study of blood T cell repertoires in COVID-19. The repertoire was sequenced with immunoSEQ multiplex PCR; TCRdb's copy has only in-frame clones and lacks some. There are 45,000 to 50,000 clones in the sample; roughly four fifths occur only once, and over 7% lies in the top ten. Sequenced sample: peripheral blood. Receptor source: a man aged 60 to 75 with active COVID-19.

This clone came up many times. This rearrangement joins TRBV3-1 (or the pseudogene TRBV3-2) to TRBJ2-3, with 14 bases lining up with TRBD2. J was trimmed by 5 bases and V by 1 base; bases with no gene match: 2. The CDR3 has 16 residues. Per germline, CDR1 LGHDT and CDR2 YNNKEL (reference sequence). CDR3 sequence reads: CASSQVGLAGGDTQYF. The DNA for the CDR3 is TGTGCCAGCAGCCAAGTAGGACTAGCGGGAGGAGATACGCAGTATTTT.

The gene calls are TRBV6-1 and TRBJ2-5, with 10 positions matching TRBD2. Germline lookup yields CDR1 MNHNS and CDR2 SASEGT. CDR3 size: 18 residues. J was trimmed by 2 bases and V by 4 bases; bases with no gene match: 13. The CDR3 coding sequence is TGTGCCAGCAGTGGGAGCGGGGGGGCCGTTCTGATACAAGAGACCCAGTACTTC. Translated: CASSGSGGAVLIQETQYF.

The chain has TRBV7-2 and TRBJ2-6; D remains unclear. V lost 3 bases, J lost 0 bases, and 12 bases lay in between. Germline V gene data show CDR1 as SGHTA and CDR2 as FQGNSA. The CDR3 totals 17 residues. CDR3 in amino acids: CASSFSPLGSGANVLTF. CDR3 sequence (DNA): TGTGCCAGCAGCTTTAGCCCGCTGGGCTCTGGGGCCAACGTCCTGACTTTC.

The CDR3 coding sequence is TGTGCCAGCAGCTCCAGGACAGTCAACTATGGCTACACCTTC. It yields the protein CASSSRTVNYGYTF. V usage is TRBV11-2 and J usage is TRBJ1-2; maybe TRBD1 (6 bases). The V end was cut by 4 bases, the J end by 2 bases, with 11 bases between. The germline gives CDR1 SGHAT, CDR2 FQNNGV. The CDR3 consists of 14 residues.

The chain employs TRBV2 and TRBJ2-1; 11 nucleotides match TRBD2. Germline CDR1 reads SNHLY; CDR2 reads FYNNEI. This CDR3 comprises 15 residues. Germline trimming cut 7 bases from V and 7 bases from J; bases unmatched to any gene: 9. The DNA of the CDR3 is TGTGCCAGCAAACTAGCGGGAGTAGATAGAAATGAGCAGTTCTTC. This gives the protein CASKLAGVDRNEQFF.

There are a few counts of this clone. This rearrangement joins TRBV6-1 to TRBJ2-5, with D unresolved. CDR3 length: 13 residues. CDR1 and CDR2 (germline): MNHNS, SASEGT. The V end lost 2 bases, the J end lost 3 bases, and 7 bases lay between the germline ends. CDR3 in amino acids: CASSELTEETQYF. The CDR3 coding sequence is TGTGCCAGCAGTGAACTTACGGAAGAGACCCAGTACTTC.

The chain is built from TRBV29-1 and TRBJ2-5; 7 nucleotides align to TRBD1. CDR1 and CDR2 from the germline V gene are SQVTM and ANQGSEA. This CDR3 region has 15 residues. The V segment lost 3 bases and the J segment 1 base; nucleotides outside the gene matches: 8. CDR3 sequence: CSVEVRGLGQETQYF. CDR3 nucleotides: TGCAGCGTTGAGGTGAGGGGGCTCGGCCAAGAGACCCAGTACTTC.

This clone was detected a few times. The CDR3 nucleotides read TGTGCCAGCAGGGAGCGGACAGGGGGTCCAGATACGCAGTATTTT. It is translated as CASRERTGGPDTQYF. The chain recombines TRBV6-6 with TRBJ2-3; 10 bases are shared with TRBD1. The CDR3 has 15 amino acids. CDR1 is MNHNY, CDR2 SVGAGI, per germline (reference sequence). Trimming removed 6 bases from V and 4 bases from J; junction bases left unmatched: 7.

The CDR3 reads CASSAVAGHNEQFF. DNA for the CDR3: TGTGCCAGCAGCGCAGTGGCGGGACACAATGAGCAGTTCTTC. J is TRBJ2-1 and V is TRBV9; D possibly corresponds to TRBD2 (6 bases). Germline assignment: CDR1 SGDLS and CDR2 YYNGEE. V lost 3 bases and J 5 bases, leaving 12 bases between the germline ends. CDR3 size: 14 residues.

The chain carries TRBV5-5 and TRBJ1-4; TRBD1 matches at 7 bases. The CDR3 covers 15 residues. Germline loops: CDR1 SGHKS, CDR2 YYEKEE (reference sequence). The V and J ends lost 1 base and 2 bases, in that order; junction bases with no gene match: 2. The CDR3 sequence is CASSLIRGTNEKLFF. The CDR3 DNA reads as TGTGCCAGCAGCTTGATCAGGGGGACTAATGAAAAACTGTTTTTT.

This clone was picked up a small number of times. The genes are TRBV7-2 and TRBJ2-7, with D possibly being TRBD1 (5 bases). Trimming took off 5 bases at V and 4 bases at J, with 18 bases between the two ends. This CDR3 comprises 15 residues. Germline V gives CDR1 SGHTA, CDR2 FQGNSA. The CDR3 loop reads CASSPNPQGIYEQYF. CDR3 bases: TGTGCCAGCAGCCCAAACCCGCAGGGTATTTACGAGCAGTACTTC.

The rearrangement uses TRBV4-1 and TRBJ2-4; 10 nucleotides align to TRBD2. Unmatched junction bases numbered 24, after V lost 4 bases and J lost 9 bases. The germline gives CDR1 MGHRA, CDR2 YSYEKL. CDR3 length equals 20 residues. CDR3 residues: CASSPTFAISGGRRLGIQYF. CDR3 DNA: TGCGCCAGCAGCCCGACCTTCGCGATTAGCGGGGGGCGCCGTTTAGGCATTCAGTACTTC.

V gene TRBV27 combines with J gene TRBJ2-7; D unclear. CDR3 length equals 13 residues. Trimming shortened V by 3 bases and J by 1 base, and 7 bases separated the two germline ends. Per the germline V gene, CDR1 is MNHEY and CDR2 is SMNVEV (reference sequence). In nucleotides, the CDR3 is TGTGCCAGCAGTTTCGCCGGTTCCTACGAGCAGTACTTC. Residues: CASSFAGSYEQYF.

The chain uses TRBV6-5 and TRBJ2-1; 8 nucleotides match TRBD1. The ends lost 7 bases at V and 4 bases at J; junction bases unmatched: 6. This CDR3 spans 14 amino acids. Germline V gene data show CDR1 as MNHEY and CDR2 as SVGAGI. This chain's CDR3 is CASIIRGRYNEQFF. DNA for the CDR3: TGTGCCAGCATCATCAGGGGGCGGTACAATGAGCAGTTCTTC.